Below, 19 T cell receptor beta chains from the same sample are listed, as sequenced in a study of blood T cell repertoires in COVID-19. Assay used: immunoSEQ multiplex PCR; TCRdb lists only in-frame clones, some missing. The data hold fewer than 70,000 clones, with 80% to 95% observed a single time. The specimen was peripheral blood. Receptors were obtained from a man in his fifties or sixties with active COVID-19.

V usage is TRBV5-4 and J usage is TRBJ2-7; a weak D match, TRBD2 (5 bases). Trimming cost V 7 bases and J 3 bases, with 14 bases left between them. This CDR3 contains 13 residues. Germline V gene lookup returns CDR1 SGHNT and CDR2 YYREEE (reference sequence). In nucleotides, the CDR3 is TGTGCCAGCTCCCGGGGTACTTTCTACGAGCAGTACTTC. This encodes CASSRGTFYEQYF. The whole variable domain, filled in from reference TRBV5-4 and TRBJ2-7, reads ETGVTQSPTHLIKTRGQQVTLRCSSQSGHNTVSWYQQALGQGPQFIFQYYREEENGRGNFPPRFSGLQFPNYSSELNVNALELDDSALYLCASSRGTFYEQYFGPGTRLTVT.

The chain has TRBV19 and TRBJ1-2; 7 positions agree with TRBD1. Germline trimming cut 5 bases from V and 4 bases from J; bases unmatched to any gene: 7. CDR3 size: 14 residues. The germline CDR1 and CDR2 sequences are LNHDA and SQIVND (reference sequence). This CDR3 reads CASSAGTAAYGYTF. DNA for the CDR3: TGTGCCAGTAGTGCCGGGACAGCAGCCTATGGCTACACCTTC.

V gene TRBV18 combines with J gene TRBJ2-3; 9 nucleotides line up with TRBD2. Trimming cost V 6 bases and J 2 bases; bases outside gene matches: 3. The CDR3 contains 14 residues. Germline lookup yields CDR1 KGHSH and CDR2 LQKENI. The DNA for the CDR3 is TGTGCCAGCTCGCGGACTAGCGACACAGATACGCAGTATTTT. Encoded protein: CASSRTSDTDTQYF.

Points on this clone: The sample carries other DNA sequences with the same CDR3. The V gene is TRBV28, the J gene TRBJ1-1; 12 nucleotides agree with TRBD1. The CDR3 is 16 amino acids. Per the germline V gene, CDR1 is MDHEN and CDR2 is SYDVKM. Trimming cost V 6 bases and J 0 bases; bases outside gene matches: 5. This CDR3 reads CASRSGTGGMNTEAFF. DNA of the CDR3: TGTGCCAGCAGATCCGGGACAGGGGGCATGAACACTGAAGCTTTCTTT.

The chain couples TRBV18 to TRBJ1-3, with D maybe TRBD1 (5 bases). V dropped 1 base and J dropped 0 bases, with 22 bases sitting between them. The CDR3 loop spans 20 amino acids. The V gene's germline CDR1 is KGHSH and CDR2 LQKENI. CDR3 nucleotide sequence: TGTGCCAGCTCACCACGGACCGGCCTATTACAGGAGAGCTCTGGAAACACCATATATTTT. It yields the protein CASSPRTGLLQESSGNTIYF.

V is TRBV9 and J is TRBJ2-7; D perhaps matches TRBD1 (5 bases). The V gene's germline CDR1 is SGDLS and CDR2 YYNGEE. V lost 7 bases, J lost 0 bases, and 14 bases lay in between. The CDR3 has 14 residues. The CDR3 DNA reads TGTGCCAGCTCCCCGAGACAGTCCTCCTACGAGCAGTACTTC. It encodes CASSPRQSSYEQYF.

The V call is TRBV29-1, the J call TRBJ1-1; TRBD1 agrees at 7 bases. The V gene's germline CDR1 is SQVTM and CDR2 ANQGSEA. The CDR3 loop spans 12 amino acids. Unmatched junction bases numbered 4, after V lost 8 bases and J lost 1 base. As DNA, the CDR3 is TGCAGCACAAGGACAGGGAACACTGAAGCTTTCTTT. It specifies CSTRTGNTEAFF.

The CDR3 nucleotides are TGTGCCAGCAGCCAAGGTTCCGGGGGTCGCCTCTACGAGCAGTACTTC. Amino acids: CASSQGSGGRLYEQYF. The gene calls are TRBV3-1 (or the pseudogene TRBV3-2) and TRBJ2-7, with D maybe TRBD2 (6 bases). The CDR3 has 16 amino acids. Germline lookup yields CDR1 LGHDT and CDR2 YNNKEL (reference sequence). Trimming took 1 base from V and 3 from J, leaving 16 bases between them.

The gene calls are TRBV10-2 and TRBJ2-1, with D possibly matching TRBD2 (6 bases). The CDR3 loop spans 14 amino acids. V lost 4 bases to trimming and J lost 6 bases, with 13 bases between them. The V gene's germline CDR1 is WSHSY and CDR2 SAAADI. The CDR3 DNA reads as TGCGCCAGCAGTGTGGGCGGAGGGACCAATGAGCAGTTCTTC. As protein: CASSVGGGTNEQFF.

The V and J genes are TRBV15 and TRBJ2-6, with TRBD1 matching over 7 bases. The junction had 10 bases not matched to a gene; V was cut back by 5 bases and J by 0 bases. Germline V gene data show CDR1 as LNHNV and CDR2 as YYDKDF (reference sequence). This CDR3 is built from 18 residues. This chain's CDR3 is CATSSQGTAFSGANVLTF. The CDR3 DNA follows: TGTGCCACCAGCTCCCAAGGGACAGCTTTCTCTGGGGCCAACGTCCTGACTTTC.

This clone was seen more than once but under ten times. The genes are TRBV29-1 and TRBJ1-2; D might be TRBD1 (6 bases). The germline CDR1 and CDR2 sequences are SQVTM and ANQGSEA. V was pared by 5 bases and J by 9 bases, with 16 bases between. The CDR3 extends over 12 amino acids. The CDR3 DNA sequence: TGCAGCGTTCGGCAGGGGAGCAGTCGCTACACCTTC. This sequence encodes CSVRQGSSRYTF.

The CDR3 DNA reads TGTGCCAGCAGGGGACTAGCGGGAGCAGGCGATGAGCAGTTCTTC. Translation: CASRGLAGAGDEQFF. This sequence joins TRBV2 and TRBJ2-1; 14 bases map to TRBD2. V was clipped by 6 bases and J by 8 bases; unmatched bases: 6. The CDR3 consists of 15 residues. CDR1 SNHLY and CDR2 FYNNEI come from the germline V gene.

The rearrangement links TRBV27 to TRBJ1-2; D possibly corresponds to TRBD1 (5 bases). CDR1 and CDR2 from the germline V gene are MNHEY and SMNVEV (reference sequence). V dropped 7 bases and J dropped 1 base, with 13 bases sitting between them. The CDR3 has 14 residues. The CDR3 DNA reads TGTGCCAGCACAACCGCAGGGTTTAACTATGGCTACACCTTC. This codes for CASTTAGFNYGYTF.

V and J are TRBV11-2 and TRBJ2-3, with TRBD2 matching over 15 bases. V shed 6 bases and J 6 bases; nucleotides not matched to a gene: 22. The CDR3 runs 21 residues. Germline-derived CDR1 and CDR2 are SGHAT and FQNNGV. Here the CDR3 DNA reads TGTGCCAGCAGTTTCAACCCGGGACTAGCGGGGGGTGGCGCCAAGTCCGATACGCAGTATTTT. This gives the protein CASSFNPGLAGGGAKSDTQYF.

This clone was observed a single time. The V and J genes are TRBV5-6 and TRBJ1-2; unclear D gene. Deletions cut 2 bases from V and 3 bases from J, with 11 bases between. The CDR3 runs 14 residues. CDR1 is SGHDT, CDR2 YYEEEE, per germline. The chain's CDR3 is CASSFLAQDYGYTF. In DNA, the CDR3 is TGTGCCAGCAGCTTTTTGGCTCAGGACTATGGCTACACCTTC. Filled out from reference TRBV5-6 and TRBJ1-2, the complete variable domain reads DAGVTQSPTHLIKTRGQQVTLRCSPKSGHDTVSWYQQALGQGPQFIFQYYEEEERQRGNFPDRFSGHQFPNYSSELNVNALLLGDSALYLCASSFLAQDYGYTFGSGTRLTVV.

This rearrangement joins TRBV19 to TRBJ2-1, with D perhaps TRBD2 (6 bases). CDR1 and CDR2 (germline): LNHDA, SQIVND (reference sequence). The V end lost 4 bases, the J end lost 2 bases, and 6 bases lay between the germline ends. The CDR3 is made up of 13 amino acids. The CDR3 region is CASSRGAYNEQFF. CDR3 nucleotides: TGTGCCAGTAGTAGGGGGGCCTACAATGAGCAGTTCTTC.

This chain uses TRBV7-3 with TRBJ2-7, with 10 bases matching TRBD1. Trimming cost V 4 bases and J 2 bases; bases outside gene matches: 5. Germline CDR1 is SGHTA and CDR2 is FQGTGA. The CDR3 spans 15 residues. Written as DNA, the CDR3 is TGTGCCAGCAGCTCGGGACAGGGGCGCCCCTACGAGCAGTACTTC. This encodes CASSSGQGRPYEQYF.

The CDR3 spells CASSDGEGDRGTGELFF. The CDR3 nucleotides read TGTGCCAGCAGTGACGGAGAGGGGGACCGCGGGACCGGGGAGCTGTTTTTT. The gene calls are TRBV6-4 and TRBJ2-2; tentative D call: TRBD1 (6 bases). Germline CDR1 is MRHNA and CDR2 is SNTAGT. Trimming took off 2 bases at V and 5 bases at J, with 18 bases between the two ends. The CDR3 has 17 residues.

This clone was seen a single time. CDR3 sequence: CASSQVVSGYGTEAFF. The CDR3 coding sequence is TGTGCCAGCAGCCAAGTAGTTAGCGGATACGGCACTGAAGCTTTCTTT. This rearrangement joins TRBV4-2 to TRBJ1-1; no definite D call. CDR3 length equals 16 residues. Germline V lookup: CDR1 LGHNA, CDR2 YNFKEQ. Trimming removed 1 base from V and 4 bases from J, with 16 bases in between.